The clone carrying this T cell receptor (gamma chain) has at least ten counts. Its matching antigen is unknown. This likely came from a read error, as a far larger clone is one base away. Distinct nucleotide sequences in the sample also encode this CDR3. The data originate from a study of γδ T cells in repeated Plasmodium falciparum infection. On the study more broadly: Four controlled malaria infections with P. falciparum NF54 spanned less than 800 days. Study-wide results and caveats: Vgamma9/Vdelta2+ repertoires stayed stably polyclonal over time and infection. Waves of new clonotype selection appeared after repeated controlled infections in Vdelta2-negative, largely Vdelta1+, gammadelta T cells.

The V gene's germline CDR1 is GITISATS and CDR2 ISYDGTV (reference sequence). The CDR3 length is 13 residues. Both TRG and TRD chains were sequenced from each sorted sample. TCRdb re-called clones from the multiplex PCR reads via CATT. The repertoire holds approximately 25,000 gamma-chain clones, with about 3% as singletons. Flow sorting of PBMC yielded separate Vgamma9/Vdelta2+ and Vdelta2-negative gammadelta T cell populations for bulk repertoire analysis. The J gene is uncalled and the V gene is TRGV9. The sample consisted of gamma-delta T cells from blood. This receptor was identified in a pool of human donors (malaria-infected and uninfected, not separated). The DNA for the CDR3 is TGTGCCTTGTGGGAGGTGCCGAGTTATAAGAAGCTCTTT. Translation: CALWEVPSYKKLF.